The 11 T cell receptor beta chains presented below share a single source sample, sequenced in a study of identical twins. TCRdb reprocessed the 5' RACE reads with MiXCR, giving one entry per CDR3 protein. Of roughly 250,000 distinct CDR3 sequences listed, 11% to 15% are singletons. The source material was memory (CD45RO+) T cells sorted from blood. Receptors originate from a young woman in good health.

This clonotype has just a few counts. The chain has TRBV7-9 and TRBJ1-1, with D possibly matching TRBD1 (5 bases). Between the trimmed V and J ends, which lost 5 bases and 0 bases, there was a span of 16 bases. Germline V lookup: CDR1 SEHNR, CDR2 FQNEAQ (reference sequence). CDR3 size: 16 residues. The CDR3 is CASSRGAGFLNTEAFF. Written as DNA, the CDR3 is TGTGCCAGCAGCCGCGGGGCAGGATTCTTGAACACTGAAGCTTTCTTT.

This clonotype has just a few counts. This sequence joins TRBV20-1 and TRBJ1-2; possibly TRBD1 for D (5 bases). V lost 3 bases, J lost 6 bases, and 11 bases lay in between. Germline CDR1 DFQATT, CDR2 SNEGSKA (reference sequence). This CDR3 has 12 amino acids. The CDR3 region has the DNA TGCAGTGCTAGTTCCCCGGGGGATGGCTACACCTTC. This codes for CSASSPGDGYTF.

This clonotype was counted ten times or more. V usage is TRBV29-1 and J usage is TRBJ2-3, with a possible D match to TRBD2 (5 bases). The CDR3 is 15 residues long. V gave up 2 bases and J gave up 2 bases, with 14 bases separating them. Germline V gene sequence: CDR1 SQVTM, CDR2 ANQGSEA. CDR3 residues: CSVEKRAQDTDTQYF. The CDR3 nucleotides are TGCAGCGTTGAAAAGAGGGCGCAGGACACAGATACGCAGTATTTT.

The rearrangement uses TRBV24-1 and TRBJ2-7; D is perhaps TRBD1 or TRBD2 (6 bases each). Looked up from germline, CDR1 is KGHDR and CDR2 is SFDVKD. CDR3 length equals 16 residues. Between the trimmed V and J ends, which lost 5 bases and 4 bases, there was a span of 20 bases. The chain's CDR3 is CATSGPGASLRYEQYF. CDR3 DNA sequence: TGTGCCACCAGTGGCCCGGGGGCTTCGTTGCGGTACGAGCAGTACTTC.

The V call is TRBV20-1, the J call TRBJ2-3; 8 bases line up with TRBD2. Germline assignment: CDR1 DFQATT and CDR2 SNEGSKA (reference sequence). J gave up 0 bases and V 0 bases, and 5 bases lay outside the gene matches. This CDR3 has 16 amino acids. This chain's CDR3 is CSARDPQRGSTDTQYF. CDR3 sequence (DNA): TGCAGTGCTAGAGATCCCCAGCGGGGGAGCACAGATACGCAGTATTTT.

This clonotype turned up a few times. This sequence joins TRBV29-1 and TRBJ1-2; D call uncertain. This CDR3 comprises 11 residues. The germline V gene has CDR1 SQVTM and CDR2 ANQGSEA. Between the trimmed V and J ends, which lost 3 bases and 2 bases, there was a span of 4 bases. The CDR3 sequence is CSVDKNYGYTF. The CDR3 DNA reads TGCAGCGTTGACAAGAACTATGGCTACACCTTC.

The rearrangement uses TRBV2 and TRBJ1-4; D is ambiguous. Trimming shortened V by 9 bases and J by 7 bases, and 12 bases separated the two germline ends. In germline, CDR1 is SNHLY, CDR2 FYNNEI. The CDR3 consists of 12 residues. The CDR3 DNA reads as TGTGCCAGTAGGCCGGATAGTGAAAAACTGTTTTTT. Translating gives CASRPDSEKLFF.

The table lists this clonotype with many counts. The chain links TRBV5-1 to TRBJ2-1; 10 nucleotides match TRBD2. The V and J ends lost 2 bases and 9 bases, in that order; junction bases with no gene match: 11. The CDR3 contains 16 residues. The germline CDR1 and CDR2 sequences are SGHRS and YFSETQ. CDR3 sequence: CASSLIGTSESGEQFF. The CDR3 DNA reads as TGCGCCAGCAGCTTAATAGGGACTAGCGAGTCCGGTGAGCAGTTCTTC.

The rearrangement joins TRBV7-9 to TRBJ1-2; D call uncertain. This CDR3 spans 11 amino acids. CDR1 SEHNR and CDR2 FQNEAQ come from the germline V gene (reference sequence). V lost 5 bases, J lost 8 bases, and 9 bases lay in between. DNA of the CDR3: TGTGCCAGCAGCGCCGGAAACGGCTACACCTTC. Translating it yields CASSAGNGYTF. Based on the CDR3 plus reference TRBV7-9 and TRBJ1-2, the full variable domain is DTGVSQNPRHKITKRGQNVTFRCDPISEHNRLYWYRQTLGQGPEFLTYFQNEAQLEKSRLLSDRFSAERPKGSFSTLEIQRTEQGDSAMYLCASSAGNGYTFGSGTRLTVV.

This clonotype has more than one count but fewer than ten. The chain couples TRBV11-3 to TRBJ2-1; D gene unclear. V lost 5 bases and J 1 base, leaving 9 bases between the germline ends. Germline lookup yields CDR1 SGHNT and CDR2 YENEEA. This CDR3 contains 14 residues. The CDR3 DNA sequence: TGTGCCAGCAGCCCCGGACCGTCCTACAATGAGCAGTTCTTC. It is translated as CASSPGPSYNEQFF. Full variable domain (rest looked up from reference TRBV11-3 and TRBJ2-1): EAGVVQSPRYKIIEKKQPVAFWCNPISGHNTLYWYLQNLGQGPELLIRYENEEAVDDSQLPKDRFSAERLKGVDSTLKIQPAELGDSAVYLCASSPGPSYNEQFFGPGTRLTVL.

The chain links TRBV20-1 to TRBJ1-6; D may be TRBD1 (5 bases). Germline values: CDR1 DFQATT, CDR2 SNEGSKA (reference sequence). The V gene lost 2 bases and the J gene lost 8 bases, with 10 bases spanning the gap. The CDR3 covers 13 residues. CDR3 loop: CSARRGEDSPLHF. The CDR3 DNA is TGCAGTGCTAGAAGGGGCGAAGATTCACCCCTCCACTTT.